This TCR beta chain was obtained from a study of cytomegalovirus exposure and HLA in healthy donors. Background on the study: Assignment to the Caucasian-associated ancestry cluster applied to less than 85% of the approximately 420 genotyped donors.

Study-wide results and caveats: Reports showed the classifier diagnosing cytomegalovirus status with high specificity and sensitivity. Association with HLA alleles at 0.05 false discovery rate was found for some 18,000 TCR beta sequences in a later analysis.

PCR employed 60 Vbeta and 13 Jbeta primers. Sequencing used immunoSEQ multiplex PCR; TCRdb keeps in-frame clones, though not all of them. The sample includes 200,000 to 250,000 clones, roughly 84% of them seen just once. This donor lacks a recorded CMV serostatus. A note on this clone: What it recognizes is unknown.

The ends lost 0 bases at V and 3 bases at J; junction bases unmatched: 8. CDR3 length: 15 amino acids. Germline loops: CDR1 SQVTM, CDR2 ANQGSEA. The material sequenced was PBMCs. The source is a human donor in good health. The rearrangement links TRBV29-1 to TRBJ2-7; 7 bases are a match to TRBD1. CDR3 residues: CSVEDLRDRDYEQYF. The CDR3 DNA follows: TGCAGCGTTGAAGATCTCAGGGACAGAGACTACGAGCAGTACTTC.